This T cell receptor (beta chain) was retrieved from a study of blood T cell repertoires in COVID-19. Turning to the study itself: Sites in the United States, Italy and Spain provided acute and convalescent COVID-19 samples. Nucleic acid was either cDNA or gDNA, and it came from T cells, B-cell-depleted T cells, or PBMCs.

Sequencing was performed with immunoSEQ multiplex PCR; in TCRdb, only in-frame clones are kept and a portion is missing. The data hold about 250,000 clones, with over 70% observed a single time. This CDR3 is built from 17 residues. With 2 bases clipped from V and 2 bases from J, the junction kept 11 bases outside the gene matches. Per the germline V gene, CDR1 is MNHNS and CDR2 is SASEGT. The sample holds one count of this clone. The gene calls are TRBV6-1 and TRBJ2-7; the match to TRBD1 covers 8 bases. This clonotype was obtained from a man aged 40-50 years with active or convalescent COVID-19. The sample comprised peripheral blood. The CDR3: CASSERRTGSSTYEQYF. For the CDR3, the DNA is TGTGCCAGCAGTGAAAGGCGGACAGGGTCCTCCACCTACGAGCAGTACTTC.